The next 13 T cell receptor beta chains were all read from a single sample in a study of T-cell reconstitution after alpha-beta-depleted transplantation in children. A TCRbeta library incorporating unique molecular identifiers was prepared. A single record per CDR3 protein comes from TCRdb applying MiXCR to the PCR reads. This sample has about 360,000 distinct CDR3 sequences, with about an eighth found just once. The specimen was PBMCs, collected from the stem cell graft. Source of these receptors: a human donor who donated a stem cell graft to a child with Fanconi anemia.

The count of this clonotype is one. As DNA, the CDR3 is TGCAGTGCTACGGAAGAACGGACAGCTGTGGGGGGGACCCAGTACTTC. It codes for CSATEERTAVGGTQYF. The rearrangement uses TRBV20-1 and TRBJ2-5; the D gene could be TRBD1 or TRBD2 (6 bases each). The CDR3 has 16 amino acids. Germline CDR1 DFQATT, CDR2 SNEGSKA (reference sequence). V was shortened by 4 bases and J by 7 bases, with 25 bases between the two germline ends.

This clonotype was picked up many times. The rearrangement uses TRBV27 and TRBJ1-6; the D is unclear. Germline V gives CDR1 MNHEY, CDR2 SMNVEV (reference sequence). Trimming shortened V by 4 bases and J by 4 bases, and 11 bases separated the two germline ends. The length of the CDR3 is 15 residues. CDR3 residues: CASSWMRAYNSPLHF. The CDR3 DNA follows: TGTGCCAGCAGTTGGATGCGAGCTTATAATTCACCCCTCCACTTT.

This chain's CDR3 is CSAKSGGDTEAFF. The DNA of the CDR3 is TGCAGTGCTAAGTCGGGGGGAGACACTGAAGCTTTCTTT. J is TRBJ1-1 and V is TRBV20-1, with D perhaps matching TRBD1 (5 bases). CDR3 length: 13 residues. V dropped 4 bases and J dropped 3 bases, with 12 bases sitting between them. CDR1 is DFQATT and CDR2 is SNEGSKA in the germline V gene (reference sequence).

This sequence joins TRBV2 and TRBJ1-5; unclear D gene. The CDR3 is made up of 16 amino acids. The germline gives CDR1 SNHLY, CDR2 FYNNEI. V was pared by 6 bases and J by 3 bases, with 18 bases between. CDR3 protein: CASSLFRTDSNQPQHF. CDR3 nucleotide sequence: TGTGCCAGCAGCCTATTTCGGACGGACTCCAATCAGCCCCAGCATTTT. Full variable domain (remainder filled in from reference TRBV2 and TRBJ1-5): EPEVTQTPSHQVTQMGQEVILRCVPISNHLYFYWYRQILGQKVEFLVSFYNNEISEKSEIFDDQFSVERPDGSNFTLKIRSTKLEDSAMYFCASSLFRTDSNQPQHFGDGTRLSIL.

This clonotype was seen only a few times. This chain joins TRBV2 and TRBJ1-4; D remains ambiguous. The CDR3 consists of 15 residues. V shed 6 bases and J shed 2 bases, with 13 bases lying between them. The V gene's germline CDR1 is SNHLY and CDR2 FYNNEI. The CDR3 spells CASSEKAATNEKLFF. The CDR3 DNA reads TGTGCCAGCAGCGAAAAGGCAGCCACTAATGAAAAACTGTTTTTT.

The CDR3 here is CASSFRGSRSYEQYF. The CDR3 DNA reads TGTGCCAGCAGTTTTCGTGGCAGCCGCTCCTACGAGCAGTACTTC. The chain couples TRBV28 to TRBJ2-7; unclear D gene. The germline V and J ends were trimmed by 3 bases and 0 bases, with 12 bases remaining between them. Germline CDR1 MDHEN, CDR2 SYDVKM. The CDR3 loop spans 15 amino acids. Full variable domain (outside the CDR3, taken from reference TRBV28 and TRBJ2-7): DVKVTQSSRYLVKRTGEKVFLECVQDMDHENMFWYRQDPGLGLRLIYFSYDVKMKEKGDIPEGYSVSREKKERFSLILESASTNQTSMYLCASSFRGSRSYEQYFGPGTRLTVT.

This clonotype was seen repeatedly, ten times or more. The chain recombines TRBV15 with TRBJ2-2, with 7 bases aligning to TRBD1. This CDR3 comprises 16 residues. V shed 0 bases, J shed 2 bases, and the junction held 3 bases outside the gene matches. Germline V gene data show CDR1 as LNHNV and CDR2 as YYDKDF (reference sequence). The CDR3 nucleotides are TGTGCCACCAGCAGAGATCTAGGGGGCAACACCGGGGAGCTGTTTTTT. This codes for CATSRDLGGNTGELFF.

This clonotype was seen a few times. The V and J genes are TRBV7-2 and TRBJ2-5, with D perhaps being TRBD1 or TRBD2 (6 bases each). Between the trimmed V and J ends, which lost 4 bases and 5 bases, there was a span of 17 bases. Germline V gene lookup returns CDR1 SGHTA and CDR2 FQGNSA. CDR3 length equals 15 residues. CDR3 DNA sequence: TGTGCCAGCAGCTCTCTCCAGGGGACTCGGGAGACCCAGTACTTC. Its protein is CASSSLQGTRETQYF.

The rearrangement joins TRBV7-6 to TRBJ2-3; tentatively, D is TRBD1 (6 bases). V was trimmed by 5 bases and J by 2 bases, leaving 11 bases between them. The germline V gene encodes CDR1 SGHVS and CDR2 FNYEAQ. The CDR3 sequence is 14 residues long. Here the CDR3 reads CASSPQGLTDTQYF. The CDR3 DNA follows: TGTGCCAGCAGCCCCCAGGGGCTCACAGATACGCAGTATTTT.

The CDR3, as DNA: TGTGCCAGCAGTTTCCCCCCTCCTCAGGGTAGGCAGTTCTTC. This encodes CASSFPPPQGRQFF. The V and J genes are TRBV12-3 or TRBV12-4 and TRBJ2-1; D might be TRBD1 (5 bases). The V end was cut by 3 bases, the J end by 12 bases, with 18 bases between. This CDR3 is 14 amino acids long.

This rearrangement joins TRBV6-1 to TRBJ2-6; 8 positions agree with TRBD2. The trim removed 11 bases at V and 2 bases at J, leaving 8 bases unmatched. The CDR3 has 15 amino acids. Germline-derived CDR1 and CDR2 are MNHNS and SASEGT. As DNA, the CDR3 is TGTGCCGTCCGGGGGGGGGCTGCTGGGGCCAACGTCCTGACTTTC. It yields the protein CAVRGGAAGANVLTF.

This clonotype was picked up a small number of times. This rearrangement joins TRBV13 to TRBJ2-7, with TRBD1 as a possible D gene (6 bases). With 0 bases removed from V and 1 base from J, the gap between germline ends came to 10 bases. The CDR3 sequence is 15 residues long. Germline CDR1 reads PRHDT; CDR2 reads FYEKMQ (reference sequence). The CDR3 coding sequence is TGTGCCAGCAGCTTAGGGCAGGGGTGGTCCTACGAGCAGTACTTC. Translating it yields CASSLGQGWSYEQYF. Full variable domain (remainder filled in from reference TRBV13 and TRBJ2-7): AAGVIQSPRHLIKEKRETATLKCYPIPRHDTVYWYQQGPGQDPQFLISFYEKMQSDKGSIPDRFSAQQFSDYHSELNMSSLELGDSALYFCASSLGQGWSYEQYFGPGTRLTVT.

This clonotype was picked up many times. V gene TRBV5-5 combines with J gene TRBJ2-5; 7 positions match TRBD2. This CDR3 region has 13 residues. After removal of 2 bases from V and 5 bases from J, the junction contained 3 bases not matched to a gene. The germline V gene encodes CDR1 SGHKS and CDR2 YYEKEE (reference sequence). CDR3 bases: TGTGCCAGCAGCTTCGGGAGGTTGGAGACCCAGTACTTC. It codes for CASSFGRLETQYF.